The clone carrying this TCR beta chain was recorded many times. Each single cDNA molecule received a unique molecular identifier. TCRdb passed the 5' RACE reads through MiXCR, listing each CDR3 protein once. The sample has 55,000 to 65,000 distinct CDR3 sequences, about 12% seen once. This sample was included in a study of early T cells in non-severe SARS-CoV-2 infection. The overall study: Unsorted whole blood bulk RNA was sequenced, with unpaired chains.

Trimming took 2 bases from V and 0 from J, leaving 19 bases between them. The V gene's germline CDR1 is SGHTS and CDR2 YDEGEE. The CDR3 is 18 amino acids. This chain links TRBV5-8 with TRBJ2-3; D ambiguous. This receptor was obtained from an adult who was a healthcare worker with PCR-confirmed SARS-CoV-2 infection or an uninfected control (not recorded which). Here the sequenced sample was whole blood, taken at baseline. CDR3: CASSFGQPLVTSTDTQYF. The DNA of the CDR3 is TGTGCCAGCAGCTTTGGGCAGCCCCTGGTCACTAGCACAGATACGCAGTATTTT.